This passage covers 5 T cell receptor beta chains from one sample sequenced in a study of T cells in Graves' hyperthyroidism and ophthalmopathy. RNA transcripts provided the source from which TCR beta CDR3 regions were amplified. Researchers ran a first-round RT-PCR on the TCR CDR3 using the HTBI primer set. One entry per CDR3 protein, called by TCRdb with MiXCR from the multiplex PCR reads. This table holds under 400,000 distinct CDR3 sequences, about 12% found once. Sequencing input: blood. The receptors derive from a woman aged 18-35 years with Graves' hyperthyroidism.

This clonotype was found a few times. V and J are TRBV18 and TRBJ1-4; no clear D. Germline loops: CDR1 KGHSH, CDR2 LQKENI. V dropped 3 bases and J dropped 8 bases, with 7 bases sitting between them. This CDR3 comprises 12 residues. CDR3 sequence reads: CASSPTEEKLFF. The CDR3 DNA sequence: TGTGCCAGCTCACCGACGGAGGAAAAACTGTTTTTT.

This clonotype was seen many times. Written as DNA, the CDR3 is TGTGCCAGCAGCTTACTTTCAGGGTGGGGTTCACCCCTCCACTTT. It specifies CASSLLSGWGSPLHF. V usage is TRBV7-9 and J usage is TRBJ1-6, with D tentatively TRBD1 (5 bases). The CDR3 is made up of 15 amino acids. The V gene lost 2 bases and the J gene lost 9 bases, with 14 bases spanning the gap. The germline V gene encodes CDR1 SEHNR and CDR2 FQNEAQ (reference sequence).

This clonotype was seen ten or more times. The chain links TRBV7-2 to TRBJ2-7, with 10 positions matching TRBD2. The CDR3 spans 16 residues. The germline V gene encodes CDR1 SGHTA and CDR2 FQGNSA. V was clipped by 1 base and J by 5 bases; unmatched bases: 8. The CDR3: CASSLGPSGSPNEQYF. Here the CDR3 DNA reads TGTGCCAGCAGCTTAGGGCCTAGCGGGAGTCCCAACGAGCAGTACTTC.

This clonotype was observed at least ten times. This chain joins TRBV5-6 and TRBJ1-5, with D possibly TRBD1 on 5 matching bases. This CDR3 region has 18 residues. Germline CDR1 is SGHDT and CDR2 is YYEEEE. Trimming pared 6 bases from V and 2 bases from J, leaving 24 bases between. The CDR3 nucleotides are TGTGCCAGCACCTGGGGACCGGCTGGGGGGATAGGCAATCAGCCCCAGCATTTT. Protein product: CASTWGPAGGIGNQPQHF.

This clonotype has at least ten counts. V and J are TRBV27 and TRBJ1-1; D is perhaps TRBD1 (5 bases). This CDR3 is built from 13 residues. V lost 8 bases, J lost 1 base, and 11 bases lay in between. The germline gives CDR1 MNHEY, CDR2 SMNVEV (reference sequence). CDR3 residues: CASEHQGNTEAFF. CDR3 bases: TGTGCCAGCGAGCACCAGGGGAACACTGAAGCTTTCTTT.